Described below is a single TCR beta chain sequence and its context. Its antigen is as yet unknown. Antigen-specific CD4+ T cells were expanded with viral peptide pools in the ViraFEST assay before sequencing. Culture lasted about ten days before CD4+ T cell isolation. Each culture well received over 1.5 million PBMC. These cells were then cultured in IMDM with about 9.1 IU/ml IL-2 and roughly 10 ug/ml peptides. TCRdb keeps only in-frame clones here, not all; method: immunoSEQ multiplex PCR. Of 55,000 to 70,000 clones in the sample, roughly 81% were seen once. This specimen belongs to a study of vaccination effects on CD4 cells after COVID-19. The study's findings and limits: There were few convalescent patients in the study and no early post-infection timepoints.

The sequenced sample was CD4+ T cells from PBMCs cultured with HCoV-229E spike peptides, obtained before COVID-19 vaccination. This receptor was taken from a human donor who received a COVID-19 vaccine.

The CDR3 here is CASSDEEGAQVFF. Written as DNA, the CDR3 is TGTGCCAGCAGTGATGAAGAGGGGGCGCAGGTGTTTTTT. This chain uses TRBV6-1 with TRBJ1-4, with 7 positions matching TRBD1. The V gene end was trimmed by 3 bases and the J gene end by 15 bases; junction bases not matched to a gene: 10. The CDR3 consists of 13 residues. Germline CDR1 is MNHNS and CDR2 is SASEGT.